Reported below is one T cell receptor (beta chain). Its antigen has not been determined. Nothing much larger sits one base from this clone, and base qualities are not available. Trimming removed 3 bases from V and 4 bases from J, leaving 10 bases between the germline ends. The CDR3 sequence holds 13 residues, the cysteine and phenylalanine included. Only the CDR3 region is kept as DNA, spanning 39 bases read in frame from base 1. The germline V gene specifies MNHEY as CDR1 and SVGEGT as CDR2. For repertoire sequencing, TCR beta CDR3 regions were amplified from RNA transcripts. HTBI primers and the Qiagen OneStep RT-PCR kit were used in a first-round RT-PCR, which was followed by a second-round multiplex PCR, size selection and purification. Sequencing of the libraries was carried out on an Illumina HiSeq2000 in paired-end mode with 100 bp reads. Turning to the authors' computational methods: SOAPnuke was used to process the reads, removing any read that contained adapters or uncalled bases, had a mean Phred below 15, or lacked an exact match to the constant primer or identifier. COPE v1.2.5 was used to merge the high-quality paired reads. Each unique nucleotide sequence was defined as a clonotype, and clonotypes were aligned to IMGT TRB V, D and J references with MiTCR v1.1. The analysis was limited to V-J combinations with a frequency above 0.0001, which together covered 99.2% of repertoires. For each V-J combination, a TCR clonal expansion and chaos score was defined as the ratio of F50 clonal expansion to chaos observed in the TCRdist matrix. Welch's t-statistics and random forest were used to reduce features to about a dozen V-J combinations, which were fed into a naive Bayes classifier. The Morisita-Horn index was used to measure how similar the thyroid and blood repertoires were. TCRdb trimmed the raw reads at Q25, called clones with MiXCR and kept productive beta chains. Rows with a matching CDR3 protein are joined into one entry that keeps the most common DNA and genes. The authors' filters were not applied to this entry. The sample profile shows 740,000 or so distinct CDR3 sequences; approximately 40% of them were found once. The top ten constitute 35% to 55% of the sample.

These data originate in a study of Graves' ophthalmopathy and Graves' hyperthyroidism (dated by TCRdb to the late 2010s). About the full investigation: Peripheral blood samples were taken at the time of initial diagnosis, before any treatment was given. TCR beta repertoire signatures were used to distinguish Graves' ophthalmopathy from Graves' hyperthyroidism and to predict progression to ophthalmopathy. In total, around 130 blood samples were TCR-sequenced: approximately 42 ophthalmopathy, 80 or so hyperthyroidism and some 17 hyperthyroidism-to-ophthalmopathy patients. To explore V-J signatures that distinguish ophthalmopathy from hyperthyroidism, a discovery set of about a hundred patients was enrolled, made up of under 50 with ophthalmopathy and fewer than 60 with stable hyperthyroidism. For independent validation, a separate cohort was made up of approximately 19 hyperthyroidism patients plus 17 patients who later progressed from hyperthyroidism to ophthalmopathy. In more than five hyperthyroidism patients, T-cell repertoires of thyroid tissue and blood were compared. After sampling, hyperthyroidism patients received methimazole starting at 30 mg daily, and ophthalmopathy patients received high-dose intravenous methylprednisolone.

What the work shows at the level of the full study, not this receptor alone: In validation, the model predicted ophthalmopathy progression with less than 71% sensitivity and about 73% specificity; 12 predicted patients were CT-confirmed with GO in a median of approximately 6.5 months. No statistical method was used to set the sample size in advance, and the investigators knew which group each participant was assigned to. Most expanded thyroid clonotypes with frequency above 0.001 were also detected in blood, suggesting blood repertoires may reflect the thyroid immune response. In cross-validation, the 13-signature model distinguished ophthalmopathy from stable hyperthyroidism with 87.88% sensitivity and roughly 81% specificity, while in the test set the corresponding values were about 79% and 69%.

Ophthalmopathy patients were characterized by moderately to severely active disease, a Clinical Activity Score of at least 3, a NOSPECS grade of at least 4, and a disease duration under 3 months. Patients with other autoimmune diseases, uncontrolled infections, pregnancy or lactation were excluded. Clinical symptoms, serum thyroxine, TRAb, thyroid ultrasound and orbital computed tomography formed the basis of the diagnosis. PBMCs were isolated from around 10 ml of fresh peripheral blood by Ficoll-Paque density gradient centrifugation. Trizol reagent was used to extract the total RNA, and its quality was then checked on an Agilent 2100 Bioanalyzer.

This chain is built from TRBV6-2 or TRBV6-3 and TRBJ2-7; the D region possibly corresponds to TRBD1 (6 bases align). The origin of this receptor is an adult man with Graves' ophthalmopathy. Sample: peripheral blood. CDR3 protein: CASSYPDSYEQYF. The DNA is TGTGCCAGCAGTTATCCGGACAGTTACGAGCAGTACTTC.